This record concerns one T cell receptor beta chain sequence. Its antigen is unidentified. This record belongs to a study of a mutant IDH1 vaccine in newly diagnosed glioma. CDR1 is SGHDT and CDR2 is YYEEEE in the germline V gene. This CDR3 region has 15 residues. V was clipped by 1 base and J by 2 bases, with 10 bases between them. Only in-frame clones appear in the TCRdb table, and some are missing; sequencing was by immunoSEQ multiplex PCR. This table has about 94,000 clones, over 85% appearing once. Documented time point: week 47, end of study. Vaccination comprised doses that each held 300 ug of mutant IDH1 20-mer peptide, plus topical imiquimod.

The receptor was derived from a woman aged 45-65 years with glioma. The sequencing used PBMCs, collected from a glioma patient whose treatment included an IDH1 peptide vaccine. This rearrangement joins TRBV5-6 to TRBJ1-5; no firm D call. The CDR3 DNA reads TGTGCCAGCAGCTTGTTCGTGACTGGCAATCAGCCCCAGCATTTT. Protein: CASSLFVTGNQPQHF.